This T cell receptor (beta chain) appears in the sequencing data of a study of long-term antiretroviral therapy in people with HIV. With regard to this clone: Its antigen is undetermined.

This was the immunoSEQ v3.0 assay at survey level. The data were produced by immunoSEQ multiplex PCR, yet TCRdb's version contains in-frame clones alone and is incomplete. Of approximately 31,000 clones listed, roughly 97% are singletons. Study outcomes and limitations: Even long-term ART left TRB diversity below transplant donor controls, despite gains.

Trimming cost V 8 bases and J 2 bases; bases outside gene matches: 6. Germline lookup yields CDR1 LNHDA and CDR2 SQIVND (reference sequence). The CDR3 extends over 14 amino acids. The material sequenced was unsorted PBMCs, taken 6.9 years after starting antiretroviral therapy. This receptor was identified in a man aged 25 to 40 with HIV. This sequence joins TRBV19 and TRBJ1-3; 7 positions match TRBD1. CDR3 bases: TGTGCCAGTGCTAACGACAGGGCTGGAAACACCATATATTTT. This codes for CASANDRAGNTIYF.